This section outlines one T cell receptor beta chain sequence together with its context. Its antigen remains unknown. Generated by immunoSEQ multiplex PCR, the TCRdb table keeps only in-frame clones and is missing some. The profile covers 150,000 or so clones, with approximately 90% appearing a single time and about 3.5% taken by the ten largest. This sample stems from a study of T cell responses to AZD1222 COVID-19 vaccine. Study observations and caveats: There were vaccine-associated CD4 TCRs across spike, dominant at 160-218 and 743-854.

This CDR3 has 16 amino acids. J lost 8 bases, V lost 6 bases, and 16 bases had no gene match. Germline V gives CDR1 ENHRY, CDR2 SYGVKD. Material: peripheral blood, obtained on day 0 of AZD1222 vaccination. The J gene is TRBJ1-2, the V gene TRBV10-3; 9 bases agree with TRBD1. The origin of this receptor is an adult in good health. The CDR3 region has the DNA TGTGCCATCAGGGAAAGTACCGGGACAGGGAAGGCGGGCTACACCTTC. It translates to CAIRESTGTGKAGYTF.